This T cell receptor beta chain was sequenced in a study of T cell responses to AZD1222 COVID-19 vaccine. Using immunoSEQ multiplex PCR, the repertoire was profiled, and TCRdb retains in-frame clones only, with some absent. The table records more than 110,000 clones, 93% of them present only once. Concerning this clone itself: As yet, its antigen is unknown.

Study results and limitations: Clonal diversity may have been underestimated, and the donors were mostly white British, with more females than males.

Germline values: CDR1 SGHRS, CDR2 YFSETQ. With V trimmed by 0 bases and J by 0 bases, 1 base remained unmatched. The CDR3 length is 17 residues. This sample comprised peripheral blood, obtained on day 0 of AZD1222 vaccination. The source is an adult in good health. This chain joins TRBV5-1 and TRBJ2-1; 12 bases align to TRBD2. CDR3 region: CASSLGTSGISYNEQFF. The CDR3 DNA is TGCGCCAGCAGCTTGGGGACTAGCGGGATCTCCTACAATGAGCAGTTCTTC.